One T cell receptor beta chain is described in this entry. V trimming: 2 bases; J trimming: 6 bases; junction bases outside the gene matches: 7. CDR1 is GTSNPN, CDR2 SVGIG, per germline (reference sequence). The CDR3 is 14 residues long. Profiled with immunoSEQ multiplex PCR; TCRdb holds only in-frame clones, not every one. The table has 2 million to 2.5 million clones, under 97% seen once. This sample was included in a study of shared clonotypes between healthy human individuals. Whole-study context: Three CD4 naive, three CD4 memory, two CD8 naive and one CD8 memory plate were used per donor.

The sample taken for sequencing was naive CD4+ T cells sorted from blood. As to subset: CD45RA+ positively selected. The chain recombines TRBV30 with TRBJ2-3; 8 bases fit TRBD2. This sequence originates from a man younger than 35 in good health. CDR3 sequence: CAWSPGGLGDTQYF. The CDR3 DNA reads TGTGCCTGGAGTCCGGGGGGGTTAGGGGATACGCAGTATTTT.